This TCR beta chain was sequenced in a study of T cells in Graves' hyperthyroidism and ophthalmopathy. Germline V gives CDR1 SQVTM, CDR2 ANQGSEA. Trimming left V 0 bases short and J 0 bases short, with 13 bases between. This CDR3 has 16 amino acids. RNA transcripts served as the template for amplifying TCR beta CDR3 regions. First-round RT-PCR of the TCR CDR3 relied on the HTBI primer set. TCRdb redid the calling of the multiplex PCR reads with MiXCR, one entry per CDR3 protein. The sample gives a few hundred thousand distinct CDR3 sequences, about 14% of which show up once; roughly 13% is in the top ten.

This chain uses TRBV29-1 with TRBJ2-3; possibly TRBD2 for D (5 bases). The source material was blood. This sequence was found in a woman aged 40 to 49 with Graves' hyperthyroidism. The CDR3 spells CSVEDRAGSSTDTQYF. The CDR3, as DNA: TGCAGCGTTGAAGATAGGGCGGGTTCTAGCACAGATACGCAGTATTTT.